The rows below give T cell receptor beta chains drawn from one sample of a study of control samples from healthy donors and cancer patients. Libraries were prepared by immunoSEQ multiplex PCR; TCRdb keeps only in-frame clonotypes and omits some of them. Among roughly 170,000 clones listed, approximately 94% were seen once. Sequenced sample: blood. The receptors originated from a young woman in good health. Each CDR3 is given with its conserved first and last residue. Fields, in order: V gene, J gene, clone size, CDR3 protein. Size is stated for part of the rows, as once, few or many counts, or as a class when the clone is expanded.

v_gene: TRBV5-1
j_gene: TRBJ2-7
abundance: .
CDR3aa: CASSLDLRQYF

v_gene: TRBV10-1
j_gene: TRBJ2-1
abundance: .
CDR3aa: CASSESGRHNEQFF

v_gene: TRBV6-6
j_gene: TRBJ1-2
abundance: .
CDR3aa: CASSLGGTAYGYTF

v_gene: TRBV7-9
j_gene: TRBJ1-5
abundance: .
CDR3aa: CASGPQGETEPQHF

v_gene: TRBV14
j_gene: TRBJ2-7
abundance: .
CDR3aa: CASSQDRVGEQYF

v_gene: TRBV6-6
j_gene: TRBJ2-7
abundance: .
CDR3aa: CASRRPGTEFSYEQYF

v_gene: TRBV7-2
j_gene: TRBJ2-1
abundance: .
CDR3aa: CASSLKTLAGGYNEQFF

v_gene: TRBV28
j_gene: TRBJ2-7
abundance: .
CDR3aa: CATLPSPGTPNYEQYF

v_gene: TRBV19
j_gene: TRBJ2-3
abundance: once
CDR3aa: CASNPQGADTQYF

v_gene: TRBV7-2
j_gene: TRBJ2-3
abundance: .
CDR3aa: CASSLGVGLAGVKDTQYF

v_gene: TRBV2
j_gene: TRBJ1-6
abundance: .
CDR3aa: CASSELRRGNSPLHF

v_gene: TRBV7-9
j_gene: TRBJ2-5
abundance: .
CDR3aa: CASSLEAWSQYF

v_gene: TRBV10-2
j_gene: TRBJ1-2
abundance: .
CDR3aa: CASSTGKSGYGYTF

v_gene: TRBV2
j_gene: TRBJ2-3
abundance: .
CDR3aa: CASSVLRQVSTDTQYF

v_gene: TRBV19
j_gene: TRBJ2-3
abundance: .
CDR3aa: CASREGGGADTQYF

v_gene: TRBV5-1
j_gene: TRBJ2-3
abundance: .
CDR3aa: CASSLLPTPAGRFTDTQYF

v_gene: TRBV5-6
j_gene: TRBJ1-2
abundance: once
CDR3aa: CASSGGQRHGYTF

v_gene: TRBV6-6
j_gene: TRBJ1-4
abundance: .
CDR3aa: CASTPTGQTLNEKLFF

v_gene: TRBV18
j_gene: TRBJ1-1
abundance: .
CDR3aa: CASSSQGNTEAFF

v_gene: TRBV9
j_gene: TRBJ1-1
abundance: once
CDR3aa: CASSVSAANTEAFF

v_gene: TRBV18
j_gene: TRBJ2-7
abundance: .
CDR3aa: CASSPQGTGTYEQYF

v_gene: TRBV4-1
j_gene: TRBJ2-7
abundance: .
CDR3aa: CASSQVGTGDYEQYF

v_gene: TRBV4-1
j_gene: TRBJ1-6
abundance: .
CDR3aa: CASSQGVAYNSPLHF